This T cell receptor beta chain was profiled in a study of blood T cell repertoires in COVID-19. This CDR3 is 15 amino acids long. Germline V CDR1 and CDR2: MNHNY, SVGAGI (reference sequence). V dropped 6 bases and J dropped 3; count of bases not matched to a gene: 7. Here immunoSEQ multiplex PCR was the method, and the copy in TCRdb shows in-frame clones only, minus some. This sample has under 65,000 clones; 82% occur once, and the top ten carry roughly 22%. The sequencing sample was made of peripheral blood. The sequence was obtained from a woman aged 55-70 years with acute or convalescent COVID-19. The chain couples TRBV6-6 to TRBJ1-5; 8 bases fit TRBD1. CDR3 DNA: TGTGCCAGCAGACCTCAGGGGGCCATCAATCAGCCCCAGCATTTT. Residues: CASRPQGAINQPQHF.